Following are 16 T cell receptor beta chains from one sample sequenced in a study of T cells in Graves' hyperthyroidism and ophthalmopathy. There were TCR beta CDR3 regions amplified from RNA transcripts. During a first-round RT-PCR of the TCR CDR3, the HTBI primer set was used. TCRdb re-analysed the multiplex PCR reads in MiXCR, keeping a single row per CDR3 protein. The sample consists of 500,000 to 750,000 distinct CDR3 sequences, 46% of them appearing once. What was sequenced was peripheral blood or thyroid tissue (not recorded which). These TCRs come from a woman under 30 with Graves' hyperthyroidism.

This clonotype came up once. A much more abundant neighbour one base away suggests this may be a read error. The chain is built from TRBV19 and TRBJ1-5, with 7 bases that match TRBD1. CDR3 length: 17 residues. Germline values: CDR1 LNHDA, CDR2 SQIVND (reference sequence). Trimming at V came to 4 bases and at J to 4 bases, leaving 13 bases not matched to a gene. CDR3 nucleotides: TGTGCCAGTAGTACCCCCCCAGGGACAGCACCGAATCAGCCCCAGCATTTT. Its protein is CASSTPPGTAPNQPQHF.

A word on this clonotype: This likely comes from a read error, as the CDR3 has no conserved phenylalanine or tryptophan at its end. No DNA is shown, since the ends of the CDR3 on it are uncertain; the CDR3 is the one TCRdb lists. V gene TRBV5-1 combines with J gene TRBJ2-5. The length of the CDR3 is 8 amino acids, counting both ends. From germline, CDR1 is SGHRS and CDR2 YFSETQ. The CDR3 reads CASSLEHT.

This chain connects TRBV7-8 to TRBJ2-7; weak D call: TRBD1 (6 bases). The germline V gene has CDR1 SGHVS and CDR2 FQNEAQ. CDR3 length equals 14 residues. V lost 1 base to trimming and J lost 6 bases, with 13 bases between them. The DNA of the CDR3 is TGTGCCAGCAGCTTAGGGACAGTTGGAGGCGAGCAGTACTTC. Translating gives CASSLGTVGGEQYF. Supplemented by reference TRBV7-8 and TRBJ2-7, the full variable domain reads GAGVSQSPRYKVAKRGQDVALRCDPISGHVSLFWYQQALGQGPEFLTYFQNEAQLDKSGLPSDRFFAERPEGSVSTLKIQRTQQEDSAVYLCASSLGTVGGEQYFGPGTRLTVT.

This clonotype was counted at least ten times. This chain links TRBV12-3 or TRBV12-4 with TRBJ1-2; D might be TRBD1 (6 bases). The CDR3 loop spans 15 amino acids. Deletions cut 7 bases from V and 4 bases from J, with 19 bases between. The CDR3 spells CASTATGDALYGYTF. The CDR3 coding sequence is TGTGCCAGCACTGCGACAGGAGACGCGCTCTATGGCTACACCTTC.

This clonotype was picked up one time. The chain is built from TRBV14 and TRBJ2-5; the match to TRBD1 covers 7 bases. The V and J ends lost 1 base and 4 bases, in that order; junction bases with no gene match: 12. Germline CDR1 SGHDN, CDR2 FVKESK. The CDR3 length is 17 residues. The CDR3 loop reads CASSQVWAVRDRETQYF. In DNA, the CDR3 is TGTGCCAGCAGCCAAGTGTGGGCCGTCCGGGACAGAGAGACCCAGTACTTC.

The chain employs TRBV3-1 and TRBJ2-5, with 12 bases that match TRBD2. In germline, CDR1 is LGHDT, CDR2 YNNKEL (reference sequence). The CDR3 has 16 amino acids. The V segment lost 6 bases and the J segment 6 bases; nucleotides outside the gene matches: 11. The CDR3 protein is CASSPPRLAGDKTQYF. The CDR3 nucleotides read TGTGCCAGCAGTCCTCCCCGACTAGCGGGAGATAAGACCCAGTACTTC.

The chain employs TRBV2 and TRBJ2-5; 12 bases map to TRBD2. Trimming at V came to 4 bases and at J to 2 bases, leaving 5 bases not matched to a gene. Germline-derived CDR1 and CDR2 are SNHLY and FYNNEI. The length of the CDR3 is 16 residues. Written as DNA, the CDR3 is TGTGCCAGCAGTGCTAGACTAGCGGGAGTACAAGAGACCCAGTACTTC. Translating it yields CASSARLAGVQETQYF.

This sequence joins TRBV10-3 and TRBJ2-1, with TRBD2 matching 11 bases. CDR1 and CDR2 (germline): ENHRY, SYGVKD. J lost 12 bases, V lost 0 bases, and 7 bases had no gene match. The CDR3 extends over 15 amino acids. The CDR3 region has the DNA TGTGCCATCAGTGAGTCGCTAGCGGGAGGCGATACGCAGTTCTTC. This gives the protein CAISESLAGGDTQFF.

The sample holds many counts of this clonotype. A read error may account for a junction end that differs from germline. The gene calls are TRBV20-1 and TRBJ1-2; D uncertain. Germline CDR1 reads DFQATT; CDR2 reads SNEGSKA (reference sequence). The CDR3 sequence is 14 residues long. CDR3 in DNA: TGCAGTGCTAGGTCAATTACAGTCAACTATAGCTACACCTTC. It specifies CSARSITVNYSYTF.

This clonotype was detected ten times or more. V gene TRBV12-3 or TRBV12-4 combines with J gene TRBJ1-2; D is perhaps TRBD1 (6 bases). Trimming shortened V by 8 bases and J by 3 bases, and 10 bases separated the two germline ends. The CDR3 consists of 12 residues. This CDR3 reads CASAAGDYGYTF. The CDR3 DNA is TGTGCCAGCGCTGCAGGGGACTATGGCTACACCTTC.

This clonotype appeared a few times. This chain's CDR3 is CASSEYDRGYNQPQHF. The CDR3 nucleotides are TGTGCCAGCAGTGAATATGACAGGGGTTACAATCAGCCCCAGCATTTT. V usage is TRBV6-1 and J usage is TRBJ1-5; 8 bases fit TRBD1. The CDR3 has 16 amino acids. Germline CDR1 MNHNS, CDR2 SASEGT. V lost 2 bases and J lost 3; bases outside the gene matches: 6.

This clonotype was seen many times. V is TRBV5-1 and J is TRBJ2-7; D is tentatively TRBD1 or TRBD2 (5 bases each). CDR1 and CDR2 (germline): SGHRS, YFSETQ. The CDR3 is 15 amino acids. The V and J ends lost 3 bases and 2 bases respectively, with 15 bases between them. CDR3 sequence reads: CASSWERDGTYEQYF. In DNA form, the CDR3 reads TGCGCCAGCAGCTGGGAACGGGACGGTACCTACGAGCAGTACTTC.

Only a few counts were recorded for this clonotype. This chain connects TRBV27 to TRBJ2-7, with 8 bases aligning to TRBD1. The germline V gene has CDR1 MNHEY and CDR2 SMNVEV (reference sequence). V dropped 5 bases and J dropped 2; count of bases not matched to a gene: 14. This CDR3 region has 17 residues. CDR3 bases: TGTGCCAGCAGTCCCCCTCCCTCGACAGGGGTCACCTACGAGCAGTACTTC. Its protein is CASSPPPSTGVTYEQYF.

This clonotype was recorded at least ten times. The chain uses TRBV7-6 and TRBJ2-5, with D possibly being TRBD2 (6 bases). Trimming took off 5 bases at V and 0 bases at J, with 10 bases between the two ends. Germline CDR1 is SGHVS and CDR2 is FNYEAQ. This CDR3 contains 14 residues. The CDR3 bases are TGTGCCAGCAGCGCGGGACCGAACCAAGAGACCCAGTACTTC. Translation gives CASSAGPNQETQYF.

This chain links TRBV14 with TRBJ1-5, with 8 positions matching TRBD1. J lost 0 bases, V lost 1 base, and 11 bases had no gene match. The CDR3 runs 19 residues. Germline V lookup: CDR1 SGHDN, CDR2 FVKESK. The CDR3 DNA reads TGTGCCAGCAGCCAAGTTGGACAGGGACCTTTCCATAGCAATCAGCCCCAGCATTTT. Its translation: CASSQVGQGPFHSNQPQHF.

DNA for the CDR3: TGTGCCAGCAGTGAAGAGGCGGAAGCTTTCTTT. This sequence encodes CASSEEAEAFF. The rearrangement links TRBV2 to TRBJ1-1; D gene unclear. The CDR3 spans 11 residues. Germline values: CDR1 SNHLY, CDR2 FYNNEI. V was shortened by 1 base and J by 8 bases, with 5 bases between the two germline ends.